This TCR beta chain was recovered during a study of T cell responses to AZD1222 COVID-19 vaccine. Points from the study as a whole: Seropositive status at baseline applied to only 5 or 6 AZD1222 recipients. The donor cohort was predominantly white British with a female majority, and clonal diversity may have been underestimated. Nearly half of unique spike-specific TCRs reportedly avoided B.1.351 and B.1.1.7 mutated regions.

Only in-frame clones appear in the TCRdb table, and some are missing; sequencing was by immunoSEQ multiplex PCR. The sample has some 130,000 clones; roughly 85% are singletons. Germline lookup yields CDR1 GTSNPN and CDR2 SVGIG (reference sequence). This CDR3 region has 12 residues. J lost 7 bases, V lost 0 bases, and 2 bases had no gene match. Details on this clone: Its antigen is not identified.

This sequence was found in an adult in good health. Material: peripheral blood, obtained on day 0 of MenACWY control vaccination. The rearrangement joins TRBV30 to TRBJ1-1; 7 bases match TRBD1. The CDR3, as DNA: TGTGCCTGGAGTGTACAGGGGAGTGAAGCTTTCTTT. Translation: CAWSVQGSEAFF. Based on the CDR3 plus reference TRBV30 and TRBJ1-1, the full variable domain is SQTIHQWPATLVQPVGSPLSLECTVEGTSNPNLYWYRQAAGRGLQLLFYSVGIGQISSEVPQNLSASRPQDRQFILSSKKLLLSDSGFYLCAWSVQGSEAFFGQGTRLTVV.